The rows below give T cell receptor beta chains drawn from one sample of a study of cytomegalovirus exposure and HLA in healthy donors. Measured with immunoSEQ multiplex PCR; TCRdb has only the in-frame clones, and not every one. The data hold 100,000 to 120,000 clones, with around three quarters observed a single time. The sample was PBMCs. Every receptor here comes from a woman in her twenties or thirties in good health and CMV-seronegative. The CDR3 runs from the conserved cysteine through the conserved F or W. Fields, in order: clone size, J gene, D gene, V gene, CDR3 protein, CDR3 DNA. A D gene is named only where the DNA matches it firmly. The size entry is marked missing in some rows and otherwise reads once, few, many or a size class.

-,TRBJ2-1,TRBD1,TRBV28,CASSRQGATLNEQFF,TGTGCCAGCAGTCGGCAGGGGGCAACTTTGAATGAGCAGTTCTTC
-,TRBJ2-7,TRBD2,TRBV2,CASTEGGRASGEQYF,TGTGCCAGCACGGAAGGCGGGAGGGCCTCGGGCGAGCAGTACTTC
few,TRBJ1-5,-,TRBV6-1,CASSERGSGNQPQHF,TGTGCCAGCAGTGAGCGGGGGAGCGGCAATCAGCCCCAGCATTTT
once,TRBJ1-5,TRBD1,TRBV7-8,CASSLDPAGGSNQPQHF,TGTGCCAGCAGCTTAGATCCGGCAGGGGGAAGCAATCAGCCCCAGCATTTT
-,TRBJ2-5,-,TRBV9,CASSVGVQETQYF,TGTGCCAGCAGCGTAGGAGTCCAAGAGACCCAGTACTTC
-,TRBJ2-5,TRBD2,TRBV30,CAWSVGGGNQETQYF,TGTGCCTGGAGTGTTGGGGGGGGAAACCAAGAGACCCAGTACTTC
-,TRBJ2-7,-,TRBV19,CASSPSGPFKANF,TGTGCCAGTAGTCCCTCGGGTCCCTTCAAGGCGAACTTC
-,TRBJ2-3,TRBD1,TRBV6-4,CASSDSTGGGDTQYF,TGTGCCAGCAGTGACTCTACAGGGGGCGGTGATACGCAGTATTTT
few,TRBJ1-2,TRBD1,TRBV30,CAWSVNRGNYGYTF,TGTGCCTGGAGTGTTAACAGGGGAAACTATGGCTACACCTTC
once,TRBJ1-1,-,TRBV14,CASSQERGYGGYTEAFF,TGTGCCAGCAGCCAAGAGAGAGGTTATGGTGGGTACACTGAAGCTTTCTTT
few,TRBJ2-3,-,TRBV7-3,CASSLDSWKSTDTQYF,TGTGCCAGCAGCTTAGACTCCTGGAAGAGCACAGATACGCAGTATTTT
-,TRBJ2-3,TRBD1,TRBV19,CASSIQGAQDTQYF,TGTGCCAGTAGTATCCAGGGGGCGCAAGATACGCAGTATTTT
-,TRBJ2-2,TRBD2,TRBV30,CAWIPGTSNTGELFF,TGTGCCTGGATCCCCGGGACTAGCAACACCGGGGAGCTGTTTTTT
-,TRBJ1-6,-,TRBV21-1,CASSVQGRSNSPLHF,TGTGCCAGCAGCGTGCAGGGGAGATCTAATTCACCCCTCCACTTT
-,TRBJ1-1,-,TRBV2,CASEQPNTEAFF,TGTGCCAGCGAACAGCCGAACACTGAAGCTTTCTTT
-,TRBJ2-1,TRBD1,TRBV25-1,CASSDPWTGRRDEQFF,TGTGCCAGCAGTGACCCCTGGACAGGGAGAAGGGATGAGCAGTTCTTC
once,TRBJ2-7,-,TRBV13,CASSYSTGNRYEQYF,TGTGCCAGCAGCTATTCTACAGGGAATAGGTACGAGCAGTACTTC
-,TRBJ2-3,TRBD2,TRBV10-3,CAISGGLAGGDTQYF,TGTGCCATCAGTGGGGGACTAGCGGGAGGAGATACGCAGTATTTT
few,TRBJ1-5,-,TRBV28,CASRIRDIRNQPQHF,TGTGCCAGCAGAATCCGGGACATTCGCAATCAGCCCCAGCATTTT
-,TRBJ2-1,-,TRBV2,CASSDLRDTAAGFEQFF,TGTGCCAGCAGTGATTTGAGGGATACCGCGGCGGGATTTGAGCAGTTCTTC
-,TRBJ1-6,TRBD1,TRBV6-5,CASSSDRSKNSPLHF,TGTGCCAGCAGTTCGGACAGGTCCAAAAATTCACCCCTCCACTTT
once,TRBJ2-7,-,TRBV29-1,CSPFPQVITLYEQYF,TGCAGCCCCTTCCCACAGGTGATAACGCTCTACGAGCAGTACTTC
-,TRBJ2-1,-,TRBV11-3,CASSLGGVNNEQFF,TGTGCCAGCAGCTTAGGCGGGGTAAACAATGAGCAGTTCTTC
-,TRBJ2-5,TRBD1,TRBV5-1,CASTPGGQETQYF,TGCGCCAGCACCCCAGGGGGCCAAGAGACCCAGTACTTC
-,TRBJ2-7,-,TRBV7-8,CASSLVPDLVSYEQYF,TGTGCCAGCAGCTTAGTTCCCGACTTAGTCTCCTACGAGCAGTACTTC
-,TRBJ1-6,TRBD1,TRBV7-4,CASSVEGQGRHF,TGTGCCAGCAGCGTAGAGGGACAGGGACGCCACTTT
-,TRBJ2-2,TRBD2,TRBV9,CASSAGDYPTGELFF,TGTGCCAGCAGCGCGGGGGACTACCCCACCGGGGAGCTGTTTTTT
-,TRBJ2-3,TRBD2,TRBV11-1,CASSVRTSVTDTQYF,TGTGCCAGCAGCGTGAGGACTAGTGTCACAGATACGCAGTATTTT
-,TRBJ2-7,TRBD1,TRBV25-1,CATDRDHEQYF,TGTGCCACAGACAGGGACCACGAGCAGTACTTC
-,TRBJ1-1,-,TRBV5-6,CASSWRWNTEAFF,TGTGCCAGCAGCTGGAGGTGGAACACTGAAGCTTTCTTT
-,TRBJ2-7,-,TRBV10-3,CAISESTGRSYEQYF,TGTGCCATCAGTGAGTCCACAGGGCGCTCCTACGAGCAGTACTTC
-,TRBJ2-3,-,TRBV7-3,CASSLVGFRQDTQYF,TGTGCCAGCAGCTTGGTTGGGTTTAGACAAGATACGCAGTATTTT
-,TRBJ1-4,TRBD1,TRBV4-2,CASSRVGTGGIEKLFF,TGTGCCAGCAGCCGCGTTGGGACAGGGGGAATAGAAAAACTGTTTTTT
once,TRBJ1-1,-,TRBV5-1,CASSPRTYLNTEAFF,TGCGCCAGCAGCCCCAGGACATATTTGAACACTGAAGCTTTCTTT
-,TRBJ2-1,TRBD1,TRBV14,CASNQQGVFEQFF,TGTGCCAGCAACCAACAGGGGGTATTTGAGCAGTTCTTC
-,TRBJ1-1,-,TRBV6-1,CASGGTRKGNTEAFF,TGTGCCAGTGGGGGCACACGAAAAGGGAACACTGAAGCTTTCTTT
-,TRBJ2-7,TRBD1,TRBV28,CASSLGTDNTYEQYF,TGTGCCAGCAGCCTGGGGACAGATAATACCTACGAGCAGTACTTC
few,TRBJ1-4,TRBD1,TRBV6-1,CASADRGEKLFF,TGTGCCAGCGCGGACAGGGGTGAAAAACTGTTTTTT
-,TRBJ1-1,-,TRBV14,CASSQVQRLSTEAFF,TGTGCCAGCAGCCAAGTCCAGAGGTTGAGCACTGAAGCTTTCTTT
-,TRBJ1-1,-,TRBV15,CATSIGVEAFF,TGTGCCACCAGCATAGGGGTTGAAGCTTTCTTT
-,TRBJ1-2,-,TRBV4-3,CASSQDVVGGDGYTF,TGCGCCAGCAGCCAAGATGTCGTAGGAGGCGATGGCTACACCTTC
-,TRBJ2-3,TRBD2,TRBV6-5,CASSYLVAGGLDTQYF,TGTGCCAGCAGCTACCTGGTAGCGGGGGGGCTTGATACGCAGTATTTT
few,TRBJ2-7,-,TRBV28,CASSFRQGGDEQYF,TGTGCCAGCAGTTTCCGACAGGGAGGTGACGAGCAGTACTTC
-,TRBJ2-7,-,TRBV5-1,CASSLASAGAYEQYF,TGCGCCAGCAGCTTGGCCTCTGCAGGGGCCTACGAGCAGTACTTC
-,TRBJ2-7,-,TRBV5-1,CASSGSGDTEQYF,TGCGCCAGCAGCGGCTCTGGGGACACCGAGCAGTACTTC